A selection of T cell receptor beta chains follows, all from one sample in a study of cytomegalovirus exposure and HLA in healthy donors. Clones were sequenced by immunoSEQ multiplex PCR, and TCRdb holds only the in-frame ones, with some missing. The sample includes 100,000 to 150,000 clones, roughly 70% of them seen just once. Specimen: PBMCs. All receptors come from a man under 40 in good health and CMV-seronegative. Each CDR3 is given with its conserved first and last residue. The D gene is left open where the match is weak. Only part of the rows carry a size: once, few, many, or a class if the clone is expanded.

16 | once | TRBJ1-1 | NA | TRBV19 | TGTGCCAGTAGTATAGACTTTACGACAGTGAACACTGAAGCTTTCTTT | CASSIDFTTVNTEAFF
14 | few | TRBJ2-6 | NA | TRBV15 | TGTGCCACCAGCAGCCACTCTGGGGCCAACGTCCTGACTTTC | CATSSHSGANVLTF
16 | NA | TRBJ2-5 | TRBD1 | TRBV4-3 | TGCGCCAGCAGCCAGCTGACAGGGCACTCTCAAGAGACCCAGTACTTC | CASSQLTGHSQETQYF
15 | once | TRBJ1-1 | NA | TRBV7-6 | TGTGCCAGCAGCTTAGCCCCAGGGCTGAACACTGAAGCTTTCTTT | CASSLAPGLNTEAFF
15 | few | TRBJ2-5 | NA | TRBV7-3 | TGTGCCAGCAGCTTAAGCCCTGCAGGGGCGGAGACCCAGTACTTC | CASSLSPAGAETQYF
14 | few | TRBJ2-2 | NA | TRBV10-3 | TGTGCCATCAGTGAGACAGAAATTACCGGGGAGCTGTTTTTT | CAISETEITGELFF
14 | NA | TRBJ1-4 | TRBD1 | TRBV28 | TGTGCCAGCAGGATCGGGACAGATAATGAAAAACTGTTTTTT | CASRIGTDNEKLFF
15 | NA | TRBJ2-1 | NA | TRBV9 | TGTGCCAGCAGCAAGGAGGGGTCGGACTACAATGAGCAGTTCTTC | CASSKEGSDYNEQFF
14 | NA | TRBJ1-2 | NA | TRBV28 | TGTGCCAGCACCCTTTCAGGGTTTCAGAATGGCTACACCTTC | CASTLSGFQNGYTF
14 | NA | TRBJ2-7 | TRBD1 | TRBV7-9 | TGTGCCAGCAGCCGGACAGGGGGGATCTACGAGCAGTACTTC | CASSRTGGIYEQYF
14 | NA | TRBJ1-1 | NA | TRBV2 | TGTGCCAGCAGTGAACGCAGGGGAAACACTGAAGCTTTCTTT | CASSERRGNTEAFF
15 | NA | TRBJ2-7 | NA | TRBV7-3 | TGTGCCAGCAGCTTAGGGGGGACCAAAACCTACGAGCAGTACTTC | CASSLGGTKTYEQYF
14 | NA | TRBJ1-6 | NA | TRBV19 | TGTGCCAGTAGTACCCGAGATTATCGTTCACCCCTCCACTTT | CASSTRDYRSPLHF
15 | NA | TRBJ1-2 | NA | TRBV2 | TGTGCCAGTGGGCGGAGGGTGAGCCTCGGGAATGGCTACACCTTC | CASGRRVSLGNGYTF
11 | NA | TRBJ2-7 | TRBD1 | TRBV30 | TGTGCCTGGGGACAGGGCTACGAGCAGTACTTC | CAWGQGYEQYF
15 | few | TRBJ2-1 | NA | TRBV6-4 | TGTGCCAGCAGTGGGAGGACAGAAGTCTACAATGAGCAGTTCTTC | CASSGRTEVYNEQFF
14 | NA | TRBJ1-1 | TRBD1 | TRBV5-8 | TGTGCCAGCAGCGTGACAGGGGGCTACACTGAAGCTTTCTTT | CASSVTGGYTEAFF
13 | few | TRBJ2-7 | TRBD2 | TRBV6-1 | TGTGCCAGCAGTGAACGGACTAGCTTCGAGCAGTACTTC | CASSERTSFEQYF
16 | NA | TRBJ2-3 | NA | TRBV21-1 | TGTGCCAGCAGCAAAGCGGTGGCAACGATCCAAGATACGCAGTATTTT | CASSKAVATIQDTQYF
15 | NA | TRBJ2-1 | TRBD2 | TRBV28 | TGTGCCAGCAGTTTATTTCCCAGCGGGGGCAATGAGCAGTTCTTC | CASSLFPSGGNEQFF
16 | few | TRBJ1-5 | NA | TRBV5-1 | TGCGCCAGCAGCTTGGATCGACAGAATAGCAATCAGCCCCAGCATTTT | CASSLDRQNSNQPQHF
14 | NA | TRBJ1-2 | NA | TRBV6-1 | TGTGCCAGCAAAAAAGAAATCAGGGGATCCGGCTACACCTTC | CASKKEIRGSGYTF
15 | once | TRBJ1-1 | NA | TRBV6-5 | TGTGCCAGCAGTTACTCCTCAGGGGTGAACACTGAAGCTTTCTTT | CASSYSSGVNTEAFF
13 | NA | TRBJ1-2 | TRBD1 | TRBV2 | TGTGCCAGCACTCGGACAGGGGTCCATGGCTACACCTTC | CASTRTGVHGYTF
16 | NA | TRBJ1-2 | TRBD1 | TRBV6-6 | TGTGCCAGCAGTTACTCCGGACAGGGCGAGACCTATGGCTACACCTTC | CASSYSGQGETYGYTF
15 | NA | TRBJ2-7 | TRBD2 | TRBV11-2 | TGTGCCAGCAGCTTAACCCCAGCGGGGGGGTACGAGCAGTACTTC | CASSLTPAGGYEQYF
14 | NA | TRBJ2-2 | TRBD1 | TRBV10-3 | TGTGCCGCAAGGACAGGGGGGGGCACCGGGGAGCTGTTTTTT | CAARTGGGTGELFF
16 | NA | TRBJ1-2 | NA | TRBV5-4 | TGTGCCAGCAGCTTGGCCTCAGGGATCCGGAACTATGGCTACACCTTC | CASSLASGIRNYGYTF
12 | NA | TRBJ1-2 | NA | TRBV7-9 | TGTTCCAGCAGCTCCCCGACAAGTGGCTACACCTTC | CSSSSPTSGYTF
12 | NA | TRBJ1-1 | TRBD1 | TRBV30 | TGTGCCTGGAGTGTACAGGGACAGACAGCTTTCTTT | CAWSVQGQTAFF
17 | once | TRBJ2-7 | NA | TRBV7-9 | TGTGCCAGCAGCTCTCTAGAGGGGTGGGGGCGACAAACCGAGCAGTACTTC | CASSSLEGWGRQTEQYF
17 | NA | TRBJ1-5 | NA | TRBV19 | TGTGCCAGTAGTAATTTGAGGACAGTCGATAGCAATCAGCCCCAGCATTTT | CASSNLRTVDSNQPQHF
14 | NA | TRBJ2-1 | TRBD2 | TRBV4-2 | TGTGCCAGCAGCCACCGGGGGGGCGTCTATGAGCAGTTCTTC | CASSHRGGVYEQFF
10 | NA | TRBJ1-1 | NA | TRBV6-5 | TGTGCCAGCATTCGGGAAAAAGCTTTCTTT | CASIREKAFF
13 | NA | TRBJ1-1 | NA | TRBV9 | TGTGCCAGCAGCGTAGCCGTTAGCACTGAAGCTTTCTTT | CASSVAVSTEAFF
13 | NA | TRBJ1-3 | NA | TRBV12-5 | TGTGCTAGTGGTCTGGGCAGTGGAAACACCATATATTTT | CASGLGSGNTIYF
15 | NA | TRBJ2-7 | NA | TRBV10-3 | TGTGCCATCAGACCTACCGGGACACTTTCCTACGAGCAGTACTTC | CAIRPTGTLSYEQYF
10 | few | TRBJ1-2 | NA | TRBV20-1 | TGCAGTGCTACCGGGTATGGCTACACCTTC | CSATGYGYTF
15 | few | TRBJ1-1 | NA | TRBV30 | TGTGCCTGGAGTGTGTTACAGGGTTTGAACACTGAAGCTTTCTTT | CAWSVLQGLNTEAFF
15 | NA | TRBJ2-7 | NA | TRBV11-2 | TGTGCCAGCAGCTTAGAGGGCGTCGAAGCCTACGAGCAGTACTTC | CASSLEGVEAYEQYF
14 | NA | TRBJ1-1 | NA | TRBV5-1 | TGCGCCAGCAGCTTGGGTCACAGTACCACTGAAGCTTTCTTT | CASSLGHSTTEAFF
15 | NA | TRBJ1-2 | TRBD1 | TRBV4-1 | TGCGCCAGCAGCCTTGAGACAGGGGCAAACTATGGCTACACCTTC | CASSLETGANYGYTF
16 | NA | TRBJ2-2 | TRBD2 | TRBV5-4 | TGTGCCAGCAGCTCGCGGACTAGCGGGAACACCGGGGAGCTGTTTTTT | CASSSRTSGNTGELFF
15 | NA | TRBJ1-3 | NA | TRBV2 | TGTGCCAGCAGACTTAGGGGCGACTTGGGAAACACCATATATTTT | CASRLRGDLGNTIYF
13 | NA | TRBJ2-2 | NA | TRBV25-1 | TGTGCCAGCAGTTGGAGGGGCCCAAGGGAGCTGTTTTTT | CASSWRGPRELFF
16 | NA | TRBJ2-3 | NA | TRBV11-2 | TGTGCCAGCAGCTTATCGGGCGGGGCCAGCACAGATACGCAGTATTTT | CASSLSGGASTDTQYF
15 | NA | TRBJ2-3 | NA | TRBV13 | TGTGCCAGCAGTCCCCCGGGAAGTTCCACAGATACGCAGTATTTT | CASSPPGSSTDTQYF